This T cell receptor beta chain was captured by sequencing in a study of shared clonotypes between healthy human individuals. Study-level information: A couple of women and three men aged 18 to 49 made up the donors. Overall study findings and caveats: Naive subsets usually exceeded memory subsets in estimated richness.

The CDR3 is 16 residues long. The J segment lost 2 bases and the V segment lost 5 bases, leaving 7 bases of the junction unmatched. The germline gives CDR1 SEHNR, CDR2 FQNEAQ (reference sequence). Repertoires were generated with immunoSEQ multiplex PCR, while TCRdb's copy carries only in-frame clones and drops some. The table records about 380,000 clones, around 96% of them present only once. This clone was seen once. What it binds is unknown. The source of this sequence is a young man in good health. The specimen was memory CD8+ T cells sorted from blood. Sample subset: CD45RO+ cells pooled with CCR7-negative TemRA cells. V gene TRBV7-9 combines with J gene TRBJ2-1, with 9 positions matching TRBD2. CDR3 sequence (DNA): TGTGCCAGCAGCCCCAGGGGGACTAGCACCTACAATGAGCAGTTCTTC. Protein product: CASSPRGTSTYNEQFF. Full variable domain (missing parts from reference TRBV7-9 and TRBJ2-1): DTGVSQNPRHKITKRGQNVTFRCDPISEHNRLYWYRQTLGQGPEFLTYFQNEAQLEKSRLLSDRFSAERPKGSFSTLEIQRTEQGDSAMYLCASSPRGTSTYNEQFFGPGTRLTVL.